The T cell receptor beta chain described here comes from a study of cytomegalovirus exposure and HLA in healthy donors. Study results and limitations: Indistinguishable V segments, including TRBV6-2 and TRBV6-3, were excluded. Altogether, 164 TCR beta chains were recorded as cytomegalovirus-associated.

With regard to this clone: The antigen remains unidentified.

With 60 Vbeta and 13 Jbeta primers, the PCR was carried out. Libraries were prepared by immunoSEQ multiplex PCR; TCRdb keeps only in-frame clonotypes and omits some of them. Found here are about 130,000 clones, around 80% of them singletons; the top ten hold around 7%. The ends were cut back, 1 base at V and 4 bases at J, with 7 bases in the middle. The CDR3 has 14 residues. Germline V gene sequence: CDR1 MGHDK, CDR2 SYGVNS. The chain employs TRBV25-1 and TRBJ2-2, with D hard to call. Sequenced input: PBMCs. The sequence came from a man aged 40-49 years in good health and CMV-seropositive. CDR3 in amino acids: CASSEFRVTGELFF. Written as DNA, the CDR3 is TGTGCCAGCAGTGAATTTCGGGTCACCGGGGAGCTGTTTTTT.